This is a list of T cell receptor beta chains from one sample in a study of T cell responses to AZD1222 COVID-19 vaccine. Sequenced by immunoSEQ multiplex PCR; TCRdb stores in-frame clones only, minus some. The table lists under 45,000 clones, over 80% of them singletons. Sequencing was performed on peripheral blood, taken 28 days after the second AZD1222 dose. The receptors were sampled from an adult who received the AZD1222 COVID-19 vaccine. The CDR3 runs from the conserved cysteine through the conserved F or W. The order of the fields is CDR3 length, J gene, V gene, clone size, CDR3 protein. The size of a clone is reported for some rows only, either as once, few or many, or as a class for expanded clones.

>14|TRBJ2-1|TRBV2|NA
CASIKGSSYNEQFF
>14|TRBJ1-1|TRBV11-1|NA
CASSLGDISSKAFF
>15|TRBJ1-4|TRBV2|NA
CASSESRGFNGKLFF
>15|TRBJ2-7|TRBV12-5|NA
CASGWGQGPGDEQYF
>13|TRBJ2-7|TRBV5-1|NA
CASRRNLGNEQYF
>12|TRBJ1-5|TRBV27|NA
CASSLRGQPQHF
>15|TRBJ2-3|TRBV7-3|NA
CASSQTSFGTDTQYF
>15|TRBJ1-2|TRBV5-1|NA
CASSYNRGDLDGYTF
>13|TRBJ2-3|TRBV7-9|NA
CASSLQGLPVQYF
>14|TRBJ1-3|TRBV25-1|once
CASSEYGQGNTIYF
>18|TRBJ1-3|TRBV3-1/TRBV3-2|NA
CASSQVRGYGYSGNTIYF
>17|TRBJ2-1|TRBV7-2|NA
CASSPTLSGGSKNEQFF
>13|TRBJ1-6|TRBV5-8|NA
CASSGTTTAPLHF
>16|TRBJ1-4|TRBV5-1|once
CASSPLQGASNEKLFF
>15|TRBJ1-4|TRBV6-5|NA
CASSYSGQGIEKLFF
>15|TRBJ1-5|TRBV7-8|once
CASSFMNRGVQPQHF
>15|TRBJ1-3|TRBV6-5|NA
CASSYISGPGNTIYF
>16|TRBJ2-3|TRBV19|NA
CASSPERRGSTDTQYF
>15|TRBJ2-7|TRBV5-1|NA
CASSILDSRKYEQYF
>17|TRBJ2-6|TRBV10-3|NA
CAIRLTGETAGANVLTF
>11|TRBJ1-5|TRBV5-6|NA
CASSSRGPQHF
>15|TRBJ1-1|TRBV5-1|NA
CASSTRGVTAVEAFF
>14|TRBJ1-1|TRBV4-1|NA
CASSSRARNTEAFF
>13|TRBJ1-1|TRBV30|NA
CARERETNTEAFF
>12|TRBJ1-4|TRBV11-3|NA
CASSSTNEKLFF
>14|TRBJ1-5|TRBV10-3|NA
CAISEGAGSQPQHF
>18|TRBJ2-6|TRBV5-4|NA
CASSLSGTGSSGANVLTF
>15|TRBJ1-1|TRBV5-4|NA
CASSLIRGVGTEAFF
>15|TRBJ1-2|TRBV28|once
CASSLSSGGERGYTF
>16|TRBJ1-2|TRBV9|NA
CASSPTGAGWDYGYTF
>17|TRBJ1-1|TRBV11-2|NA
CASSLDSGGRMNTEAFF
>15|TRBJ2-7|TRBV12-2|medium-sized
CASRHRSGDSYEQYF
>15|TRBJ2-7|TRBV5-1|NA
CASSQISGGDNEQYF
>15|TRBJ2-1|TRBV6-6|NA
CASSRLAGVYNEQFF
>13|TRBJ2-3|TRBV5-1|NA
CASSESLRDTQYF
>20|TRBJ2-1|TRBV27|NA
CASSLSASGGLFISYNEQFF
>15|TRBJ1-1|TRBV11-2|NA
CASSLTPQGRTEAFF
>15|TRBJ1-3|TRBV9|NA
CASSNSGLSGNTIYF
>15|TRBJ2-2|TRBV7-8|NA
CASSKAGGDTGELFF
>16|TRBJ2-1|TRBV6-5|NA
CASSYSLAGGTNEQFF
>16|TRBJ2-7|TRBV9|NA
CASSASPGGASYEQYF
>13|TRBJ2-1|TRBV6-5|NA
CASSDSSYNEQFF
>13|TRBJ1-1|TRBV11-2|NA
CASSLIENTEAFF
>15|TRBJ2-2|TRBV5-1|NA
CASSLEALNTGELFF
>14|TRBJ2-7|TRBV27|few
CASSPRTGGYEQYF
>16|TRBJ2-1|TRBV18|NA
CASSPTPSGAYNEQFF
>14|TRBJ2-1|TRBV4-2|NA
CASSRGQEATEQFF
>15|TRBJ1-2|TRBV19|NA
CASSATGGITRGYTF
>15|TRBJ1-5|TRBV9|NA
CASSAGGTKHQPQHF
>14|TRBJ2-5|TRBV9|NA
CASSSRGAGETQYF
>15|TRBJ1-2|TRBV6-5|NA
CASSSKKQGAYGYTF
>14|TRBJ2-1|TRBV5-1|NA
CASSFSLGNNEQFF
>14|TRBJ2-7|TRBV7-4|NA
CASSLVQGAYEQYF
>14|TRBJ1-2|TRBV28|NA
CASSLLQAGHGYTF
>14|TRBJ2-2|TRBV2|NA
CASSVLTNTGELFF
>13|TRBJ2-7|TRBV6-5|NA
CASRDTGSYEQYF
>15|TRBJ1-6|TRBV5-1|NA
CASSLVGGVGSPLHF
>14|TRBJ2-2|TRBV2|NA
CASKQGLNTGELFF
>16|TRBJ2-3|TRBV27|NA
CASSLSGGSRTDTQYF
>15|TRBJ1-2|TRBV6-6|NA
CASSYSGRTSGGYTF